The present TCR beta chain was sequenced within a study of prognosis after radiotherapy for stage I lung cancer. Study-wide context: Histologically, the tumors comprised squamous cell carcinoma in more than 5 patients and adenocarcinoma in roughly 11.

This clonotype has a count of ten or more. What it recognizes is unknown. TCR beta CDR3 was amplified from genomic DNA by two-round multiplex PCR. First-round PCR employed TRBV- and TRBJ-specific primers for each gene. TCRdb used MiXCR to reprocess the multiplex PCR reads, holding one entry per CDR3 protein. The sample has about 59,000 distinct CDR3 sequences, 26% seen once. Regarding the study as a whole: Diminished Shannon entropy following stereotactic body radiation therapy characterized patients who developed distant metastases. Patients' TRBV and TRBJ gene usage reportedly differed by presence or absence of metastases.

Trimming removed 2 bases from V and 5 bases from J, with 5 bases in between. This CDR3 spans 11 amino acids. Germline CDR1 and CDR2: DFQATT and SNEGSKA (reference sequence). This clonotype originated in a donor aged 50 or older with non-small cell lung cancer. The chain employs TRBV20-1 and TRBJ2-3; D is uncertain. The sequencing here drew on PBMCs, taken before or after stereotactic body radiation therapy (not recorded which). The CDR3 nucleotides read TGCAGTGCTAGAAAAGGAGATACGCAGTATTTT. Its translation: CSARKGDTQYF.